This entry lists 6 T cell receptor beta chains sequenced from one sample in a study of T cells in tumors after PD-1 blockade. The protocol was immunoSEQ multiplex PCR, while the TCRdb copy is restricted to in-frame clones and leaves out a portion. The data hold tens of thousands of clones, with about 85% observed a single time. This material consisted of PBMCs, taken before anti-PD-1 treatment. The receptor set was obtained from a human donor with basal cell carcinoma.

The chain combines TRBV11-3 with TRBJ2-3, with 9 bases lining up with TRBD2. The V segment lost 4 bases and the J segment 0 bases; nucleotides outside the gene matches: 11. The germline V gene encodes CDR1 SGHNT and CDR2 YENEEA. The CDR3 sequence is 18 residues long. The CDR3 nucleotides read TGTGCCAGCAGCTCAGGGCTAGCGGGGATTCATAGCACAGATACGCAGTATTTT. Translated, it gives CASSSGLAGIHSTDTQYF.

The chain recombines TRBV3-1 (or the pseudogene TRBV3-2) with TRBJ1-1, with D unresolved. Trimming took 0 bases from V and 11 from J, leaving 10 bases between them. Germline CDR1 is LGHDT and CDR2 is YNNKEL (reference sequence). This CDR3 is 12 amino acids long. CDR3 coding DNA: TGTGCCAGCAGCCAAGAGACCCATGGGGCTTTCTTT. Translated: CASSQETHGAFF.

This clone came up once. The chain uses TRBV5-1 and TRBJ1-2; D may be TRBD1 (5 bases). Looked up from germline, CDR1 is SGHRS and CDR2 is YFSETQ. The CDR3 extends over 13 amino acids. The ends were cut back, 3 bases at V and 3 bases at J, with 9 bases in the middle. The CDR3 loop reads CASSSGTDYGYTF. Written as DNA, the CDR3 is TGCGCCAGCAGCTCTGGGACGGACTATGGCTACACCTTC.

The chain couples TRBV6-2 or TRBV6-3 to TRBJ1-1; D is unresolved. Germline V gives CDR1 MNHEY, CDR2 SVGEGT. CDR3 length: 15 residues. Trimming took off 5 bases at V and 1 base at J, with 14 bases between the two ends. The CDR3 bases are TGTGCCAGCAGTCGCTTGACCGCCTCGAACACTGAAGCTTTCTTT. Translating gives CASSRLTASNTEAFF.

V gene TRBV18 combines with J gene TRBJ2-7; D gene ambiguous. Trimming cost V 2 bases and J 5 bases, with 7 bases left between them. The CDR3 extends over 12 amino acids. CDR1 and CDR2 from the germline V gene are KGHSH and LQKENI. In nucleotides, the CDR3 is TGTGCCAGCTCACCAGCAAGCAACGAGCAGTACTTC. It translates to CASSPASNEQYF. The complete variable domain, with remaining parts taken from reference TRBV18 and TRBJ2-7, reads NAGVMQNPRHLVRRRGQEARLRCSPMKGHSHVYWYRQLPEEGLKFMVYLQKENIIDESGMPKERFSAEFPKEGPSILRIQQVVRGDSAAYFCASSPASNEQYFGPGTRLTVT.

The table lists this clone with a few counts. The V gene is TRBV4-1, the J gene TRBJ1-1; D remains unclear. Trimming cost V 3 bases and J 4 bases, with 9 bases left between them. This CDR3 region has 13 residues. From germline, CDR1 is MGHRA and CDR2 YSYEKL. CDR3 in DNA: TGCGCCAGCAGCCAGGTCCGGGCCACTGAAGCTTTCTTT. This gives the protein CASSQVRATEAFF.